Below, one T cell receptor (beta chain) is given with its context. Trimming shortened V by 5 bases and J by 0 bases, and 17 bases separated the two germline ends. Germline V gene sequence: CDR1 SGHRS, CDR2 YFSETQ. The CDR3 covers 16 residues. The sample comes from a study of blood T cell repertoires in COVID-19. Across the whole study: From T cells, B-cell-depleted T cells, or PBMCs came the material, which was cDNA or gDNA.

Authors' data handling: Estimates of nucleated cell counts were drawn from the amplification of reference gene primers. The method was immunoSEQ multiplex PCR; TCRdb's version includes in-frame clones alone and lacks a portion of them. V and J calls and clone size are copied from that table; D and trimming were computed from the DNA. The sample has about 100,000 clones; more than 85% are singletons. V is TRBV5-1 and J is TRBJ2-5, with TRBD1 as a possible D gene (5 bases). The TCR was taken from a young man in a cohort sampled during active COVID-19. Material: peripheral blood. The CDR3 here is CASSSSRMTDQETQYF. The CDR3 DNA follows: TGCGCCAGCAGTTCCTCCCGAATGACAGACCAAGAGACCCAGTACTTC.